This paragraph reports one TCR beta chain. Its target is unknown. The entry originates in a study of cytomegalovirus exposure and HLA in healthy donors. Regarding the study as a whole: It was taken for granted in presence/absence analyses that sequencing depth across donors was roughly uniform. Sequencing likely produced, as an artifact, a cluster of highly shared sequence variants. Later examination showed HLA-associated TCR beta chains had greater clonal expansion than equally common others. DRB1 had the most TCR associations and HLA-C the fewest, a later analysis found, with rates varying by HLA locus.

In germline, CDR1 is SGHDT, CDR2 YYEEEE. CDR3 length: 14 residues. Trimming left V 2 bases short and J 2 bases short, with 8 bases between. PCR amplification relied on 60 Vbeta primers (plus 13 Jbeta primers). Assay: immunoSEQ multiplex PCR; the TCRdb copy retains only in-frame clones and omits some. The sample includes about 120,000 clones, about 60% of them seen just once. The receptor's source is a man between 35 and 55 years old in good health and CMV-seropositive. The V call is TRBV5-6, the J call TRBJ1-3; D is ambiguous. The sequenced sample was PBMCs. This chain's CDR3 is CASSFPGAGNTIYF. In DNA, the CDR3 is TGTGCCAGCAGCTTTCCGGGAGCTGGAAACACCATATATTTT.